This T cell receptor (beta chain) appears in the sequencing data of a study of human T cells and chemical hapten exposure. The time point: patch test 1, 2 weeks after DPC sensitization. Treatment noted: therapeutic diphenylcyclopropenone sensitization with weekly scalp DPC. People who gave samples had alopecia, were 18 to 70 years old, and were suitable for DPC. In its sample, this clonotype was seen a few times. In the original processing: Sample-level TCR yields exhibited a median of roughly 96,000, with a range of roughly 23,224 to 700,000. TCRdb re-analysed the RACE reads in MiXCR, keeping a single row per CDR3 protein. For this entry, the V and J calls and clone size follow TCRdb and not the study's own pipeline. This table has tens of thousands of distinct CDR3 sequences, roughly 10% appearing once. The source of this sequence is a woman aged 60-75 years with alopecia areata. Some clones in this sample may be carry-over from other donors' samples. The sequences come from whole blood, collected in connection with sensitization to the hapten diphenylcyclopropenone (DPC).

CDR3: CASTSSGANVLTF. The CDR3 DNA reads TGTGCCAGCACTAGCTCTGGGGCCAACGTCCTGACTTTC. This sequence joins TRBV11-2 and TRBJ2-6; D is ambiguous. CDR1 and CDR2 (germline): SGHAT, FQNNGV. Trimming shortened V by 7 bases and J by 0 bases, and 4 bases separated the two germline ends. This CDR3 spans 13 amino acids.